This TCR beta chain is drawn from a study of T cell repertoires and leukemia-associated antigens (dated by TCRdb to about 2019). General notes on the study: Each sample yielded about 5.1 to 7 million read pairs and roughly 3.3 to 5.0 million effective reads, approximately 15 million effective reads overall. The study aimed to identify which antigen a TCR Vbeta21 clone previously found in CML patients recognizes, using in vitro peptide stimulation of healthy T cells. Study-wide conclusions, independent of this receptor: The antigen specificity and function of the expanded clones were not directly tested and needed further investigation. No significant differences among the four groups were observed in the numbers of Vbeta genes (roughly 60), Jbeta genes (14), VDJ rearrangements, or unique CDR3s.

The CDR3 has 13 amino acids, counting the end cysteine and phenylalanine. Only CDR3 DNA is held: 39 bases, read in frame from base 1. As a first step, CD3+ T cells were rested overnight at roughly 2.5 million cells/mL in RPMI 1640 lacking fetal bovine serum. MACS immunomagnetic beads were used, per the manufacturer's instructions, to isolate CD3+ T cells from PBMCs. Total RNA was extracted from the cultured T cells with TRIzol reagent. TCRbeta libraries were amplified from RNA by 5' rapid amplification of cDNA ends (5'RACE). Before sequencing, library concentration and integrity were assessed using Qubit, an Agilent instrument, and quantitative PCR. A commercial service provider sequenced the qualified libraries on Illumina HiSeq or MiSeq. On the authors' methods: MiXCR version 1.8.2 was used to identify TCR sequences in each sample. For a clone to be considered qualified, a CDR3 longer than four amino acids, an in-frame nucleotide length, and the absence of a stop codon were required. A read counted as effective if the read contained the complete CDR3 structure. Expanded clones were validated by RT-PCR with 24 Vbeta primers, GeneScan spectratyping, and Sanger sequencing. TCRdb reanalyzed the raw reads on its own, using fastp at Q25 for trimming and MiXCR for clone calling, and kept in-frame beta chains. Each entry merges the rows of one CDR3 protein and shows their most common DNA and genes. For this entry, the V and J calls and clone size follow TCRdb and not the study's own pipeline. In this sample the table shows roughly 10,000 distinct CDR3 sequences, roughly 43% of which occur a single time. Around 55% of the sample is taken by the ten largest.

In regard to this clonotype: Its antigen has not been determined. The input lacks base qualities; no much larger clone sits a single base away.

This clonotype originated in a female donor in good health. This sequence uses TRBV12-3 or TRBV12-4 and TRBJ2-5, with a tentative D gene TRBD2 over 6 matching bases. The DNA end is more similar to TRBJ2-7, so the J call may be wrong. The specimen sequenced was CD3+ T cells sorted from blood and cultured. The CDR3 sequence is CANQLAASYEQYF. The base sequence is TGTGCCAACCAACTAGCTGCCTCCTACGAGCAGTACTTC.